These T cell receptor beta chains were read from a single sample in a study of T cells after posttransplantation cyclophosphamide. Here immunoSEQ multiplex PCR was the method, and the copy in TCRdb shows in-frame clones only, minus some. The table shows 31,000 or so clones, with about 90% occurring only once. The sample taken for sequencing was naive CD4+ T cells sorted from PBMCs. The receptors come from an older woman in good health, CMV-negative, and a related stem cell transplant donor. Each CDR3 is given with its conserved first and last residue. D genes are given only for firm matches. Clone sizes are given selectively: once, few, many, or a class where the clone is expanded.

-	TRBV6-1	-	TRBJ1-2	CASSPTGSYGYTF	TGTGCCAGCAGTCCGACAGGATCCTATGGCTACACCTTC
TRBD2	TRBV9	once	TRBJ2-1	CASSVVGGGLAGTRSYNEQFF	TGTGCCAGCAGCGTAGTAGGAGGTGGACTAGCGGGGACCCGCTCCTACAATGAGCAGTTCTTC
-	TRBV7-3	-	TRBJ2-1	CASSLNGGWSNEQFF	TGTGCCAGCAGCTTAAACGGGGGATGGAGTAATGAGCAGTTCTTC
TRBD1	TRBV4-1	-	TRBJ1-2	CASSQDRTGGNYGYTF	TGCGCCAGCAGCCAAGATCGAACAGGGGGGAACTATGGCTACACCTTC
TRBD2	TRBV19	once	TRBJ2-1	CASSIGLAGANEQFF	TGTGCCAGTAGTATAGGCCTAGCGGGGGCTAATGAGCAGTTCTTC
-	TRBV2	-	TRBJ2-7	CASSDTRRSYEQYF	TGTGCCAGCAGTGACACGCGGCGTTCCTACGAGCAGTACTTC
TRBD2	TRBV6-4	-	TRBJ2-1	CASTALTSGRTDNEQFF	TGTGCCAGCACAGCCCTTACTAGCGGGAGAACTGACAATGAGCAGTTCTTC
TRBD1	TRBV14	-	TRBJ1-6	CASSQVGQGANSPLHF	TGTGCCAGCAGCCAAGTGGGACAGGGGGCGAATTCACCCCTCCACTTT
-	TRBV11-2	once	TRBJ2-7	CASSVESRGEQYF	TGTGCCAGCAGCGTCGAATCTAGGGGAGAGCAGTACTTC
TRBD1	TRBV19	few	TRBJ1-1	CASSLPPGTGTEAFF	TGTGCCAGTAGTCTACCTCCGGGGACAGGGACTGAAGCTTTCTTT